These 21 T cell receptor beta chains came from one sample sequenced in a study of T cells in Graves' hyperthyroidism and ophthalmopathy. Amplified TCR beta CDR3 regions came from RNA transcripts. The primer set for the first-round RT-PCR of the TCR CDR3 was HTBI. TCRdb ran MiXCR on the multiplex PCR reads and lists one entry per CDR3 protein. Of about 500,000 distinct CDR3 sequences listed, around 43% are singletons. The sample consisted of peripheral blood or thyroid tissue (not recorded which). The source is an adult woman with Graves' disease, either hyperthyroidism or ophthalmopathy (not recorded which).

The chain is built from TRBV2 and TRBJ1-1, with D possibly matching TRBD1 (6 bases). Germline V gene sequence: CDR1 SNHLY, CDR2 FYNNEI. The germline V and J ends were trimmed by 11 bases and 5 bases, with 18 bases remaining between them. The CDR3 runs to 13 residues. The CDR3 protein is CAARGALLTEAFF. CDR3 nucleotide sequence: TGTGCCGCTCGGGGGGCATTGTTAACTGAAGCTTTCTTT.

As regards this clonotype: Relative to the germline gene, one junction end is altered; a read error may explain this. The chain recombines TRBV20-1 with TRBJ1-1, with TRBD1 matching 7 bases. The germline CDR1 and CDR2 sequences are DFQATT and SNEGSKA (reference sequence). The CDR3 extends over 15 amino acids. CDR3 in DNA: TGCAGTGCTAGGGGACTGGACAGGTTTAGCACTGAGGCTTTCTTT. Encoded protein: CSARGLDRFSTEAFF.

The chain has TRBV2 and TRBJ2-7; tentatively, D is TRBD1 (5 bases). Germline CDR1 SNHLY, CDR2 FYNNEI. The CDR3 consists of 13 residues. V gave up 8 bases and J gave up 7 bases, with 18 bases separating them. In DNA, the CDR3 is TGTGCCAGCCAGGGCCTCAGCGAGCCAGAGCAGTACTTC. Encoded protein: CASQGLSEPEQYF.

Remarks on this clonotype: One junction end does not reproduce the germline sequence, and a read error may be involved. The chain is built from TRBV7-2 and TRBJ2-7, with unresolved D. Germline CDR1 reads SGHTA; CDR2 reads FQGNSA. There are 8 residues in the CDR3. The CDR3 DNA sequence: TGTGCCAGCAGCTTAAATGGATTC. Translation: CASSLNGF.

Turning to this clonotype: Mismatch with germline at one junction end may stem from a read error. V is TRBV7-2 and J is TRBJ2-2; tentative D call: TRBD1 (5 bases). The CDR3 totals 15 residues. The germline V gene encodes CDR1 SGHTA and CDR2 FQGNSA. The CDR3 region has the DNA TGCGCCAGCAGCTTCCGGCAGGAAGGGGCCGGGGAGCTGTTTTTT. Translated, it gives CASSFRQEGAGELFF.

This clonotype was seen more than once but under ten times. CDR3 in amino acids: CASSEVRYSNQPQHF. DNA for the CDR3: TGTGCCAGCAGTGAAGTAAGATATAGCAATCAGCCCCAGCATTTT. The chain couples TRBV6-1 to TRBJ1-5; D ambiguous. The V end was cut by 1 base, the J end by 0 bases, with 7 bases between. This CDR3 spans 15 amino acids. Germline CDR1 reads MNHNS; CDR2 reads SASEGT.

This clonotype was found many times. This chain connects TRBV6-2 or TRBV6-3 to TRBJ2-7; D is possibly TRBD2 (6 bases). V was shortened by 5 bases and J by 1 base, with 15 bases between the two germline ends. Germline-derived CDR1 and CDR2 are MNHEY and SVGEGT. The CDR3 length is 15 residues. This chain's CDR3 is CASSVAAGRSYEQYF. The CDR3 region has the DNA TGTGCCAGCAGTGTAGCGGCGGGCAGGTCCTACGAGCAGTACTTC.

This clonotype was detected a few times. This chain links TRBV19 with TRBJ1-6; D uncertain. The CDR3 has 13 amino acids. Per the germline V gene, CDR1 is LNHDA and CDR2 is SQIVND (reference sequence). The V end was cut by 5 bases, the J end by 7 bases, with 9 bases between. The CDR3 loop is CASSVQRNSPLHF. CDR3 bases: TGTGCCAGTAGTGTCCAGCGGAATTCACCCCTCCACTTT.

This clonotype appeared many times. V is TRBV7-3 and J is TRBJ2-7; D might be TRBD1 (5 bases). This CDR3 has 15 residues. V lost 5 bases, J lost 3 bases, and 17 bases lay in between. The germline CDR1 and CDR2 sequences are SGHTA and FQGTGA. The CDR3 sequence is CASSTQVGQGYEQYF. The CDR3 DNA reads TGTGCCAGCAGCACACAGGTGGGGCAGGGCTACGAGCAGTACTTC.

As for this clonotype: A read error may explain this, as a much larger clone is one base away. The V gene is TRBV29-1, the J gene TRBJ2-3; 8 bases line up with TRBD1. The CDR3 has 16 amino acids. CDR1 and CDR2 (germline): SQVTM, ANQGSEA. The CDR3 loop reads CSVPRDRLPSTGTQYF. CDR3 nucleotide sequence: TGCAGCGTTCCCCGGGACAGGCTTCCTAGCACAGGTACGCAGTATTTT.

This clonotype was observed a single time. This may come from a read error, since a much larger clone is one base off. V is TRBV5-1 and J is TRBJ1-2; D is unclear. The CDR3 has 14 residues. Germline loops: CDR1 SGHRS, CDR2 YFSETQ. The CDR3 nucleotides are TGCGCCAACAGCTTGGAGGGTTATAACTATGACTACACCTTC. The encoded protein is CANSLEGYNYDYTF.

The CDR3 bases are TGTGCCAGCAGCCAAGACGATCTGATACAAGAGACCCAGTACTTC. It translates to CASSQDDLIQETQYF. The chain has TRBV7-2 and TRBJ2-5, with D unclear. Between the trimmed V and J ends, which lost 5 bases and 2 bases, there was a span of 15 bases. Germline values: CDR1 SGHTA, CDR2 FQGNSA. This CDR3 region has 15 residues.

The V and J genes are TRBV7-8 and TRBJ2-7; a possible D gene is TRBD1 (6 bases). Germline V gene lookup returns CDR1 SGHVS and CDR2 FQNEAQ. There are 16 residues in the CDR3. Trimming took off 1 base at V and 0 bases at J, with 13 bases between the two ends. CDR3 nucleotide sequence: TGTGCCAGCAGCTTAGGACCCCAGGGGAACTCCTACGAGCAGTACTTC. Residues: CASSLGPQGNSYEQYF.

This clonotype was recorded many times. The chain combines TRBV7-9 with TRBJ2-7; no firm D call. The CDR3 covers 13 residues. CDR1 and CDR2 (germline): SEHNR, FQNEAQ (reference sequence). Trimming took 3 bases from V and 0 from J, leaving 6 bases between them. The CDR3 coding sequence is TGTGCCAGCAGCTTTCCAGACTCCTACGAGCAGTACTTC. Encoded protein: CASSFPDSYEQYF.

This clonotype was seen at least ten times. The CDR3 region is CASSSQTANTEAFF. CDR3 bases: TGTGCCAGCAGCTCGCAGACAGCGAACACTGAAGCTTTCTTT. The chain links TRBV5-5 to TRBJ1-1; D may be TRBD1 (5 bases). V lost 3 bases and J 1 base, leaving 10 bases between the germline ends. The CDR3 totals 14 residues. Germline V CDR1 and CDR2: SGHKS, YYEKEE (reference sequence).

This clonotype was seen ten or more times. The chain joins TRBV4-2 to TRBJ2-5; a possible D gene is TRBD2 (6 bases). This CDR3 is 18 amino acids long. The V gene's germline CDR1 is LGHNA and CDR2 YNFKEQ. Trimming shortened V by 0 bases and J by 2 bases, and 19 bases separated the two germline ends. CDR3 sequence (DNA): TGTGCCAGCAGCCAAGATTTAGGGTGGTGGGGGAGGCAAGAGACCCAGTACTTC. Its protein product is CASSQDLGWWGRQETQYF.

This clonotype has at least ten counts. The rearrangement uses TRBV6-1 and TRBJ1-1; D call uncertain. Germline V gene sequence: CDR1 MNHNS, CDR2 SASEGT. Trimming took 7 bases from V and 0 from J, leaving 12 bases between them. The CDR3 length is 14 residues. CDR3 protein: CASIGPYLNTEAFF. The CDR3 nucleotides are TGTGCCAGCATTGGGCCATACCTGAACACTGAAGCTTTCTTT.

In this sample, this clonotype turned up a few times. This chain uses TRBV6-1 with TRBJ1-1; D may be TRBD1 (5 bases). The V gene lost 8 bases and the J gene lost 0 bases, with 13 bases spanning the gap. CDR1 is MNHNS, CDR2 SASEGT, per germline. This CDR3 is 14 amino acids long. CDR3 loop: CASHLGTVNTEAFF. CDR3 nucleotides: TGTGCCAGCCATCTTGGGACGGTGAACACTGAAGCTTTCTTT.

The chain has TRBV29-1 and TRBJ2-7, with D tentatively TRBD2 (6 bases). V lost 1 base to trimming and J lost 1 base, with 14 bases between them. There are 15 residues in the CDR3. The germline V gene encodes CDR1 SQVTM and CDR2 ANQGSEA. CDR3 DNA sequence: TGCAGCGTTGAAGGGGGACCAGGGACTTCCTACGAGCAGTACTTC. Protein: CSVEGGPGTSYEQYF.

V gene TRBV27 combines with J gene TRBJ2-7; 7 bases line up with TRBD1. This CDR3 is 13 amino acids long. V trimming: 5 bases; J trimming: 4 bases; junction bases outside the gene matches: 5. Germline V CDR1 and CDR2: MNHEY, SMNVEV (reference sequence). The CDR3 protein is CASSPDRKYEQYF. For the CDR3, the DNA is TGTGCCAGCAGTCCGGACAGGAAATACGAGCAGTACTTC.

The chain carries TRBV9 and TRBJ2-7, with 8 bases identical to TRBD2. The germline V gene has CDR1 SGDLS and CDR2 YYNGEE. With 4 bases clipped from V and 3 bases from J, the junction kept 12 bases outside the gene matches. CDR3 length equals 16 residues. CDR3 in amino acids: CASSQGAGTSFYEQYF. DNA of the CDR3: TGTGCCAGCAGCCAAGGAGCCGGGACTAGTTTCTACGAGCAGTACTTC.